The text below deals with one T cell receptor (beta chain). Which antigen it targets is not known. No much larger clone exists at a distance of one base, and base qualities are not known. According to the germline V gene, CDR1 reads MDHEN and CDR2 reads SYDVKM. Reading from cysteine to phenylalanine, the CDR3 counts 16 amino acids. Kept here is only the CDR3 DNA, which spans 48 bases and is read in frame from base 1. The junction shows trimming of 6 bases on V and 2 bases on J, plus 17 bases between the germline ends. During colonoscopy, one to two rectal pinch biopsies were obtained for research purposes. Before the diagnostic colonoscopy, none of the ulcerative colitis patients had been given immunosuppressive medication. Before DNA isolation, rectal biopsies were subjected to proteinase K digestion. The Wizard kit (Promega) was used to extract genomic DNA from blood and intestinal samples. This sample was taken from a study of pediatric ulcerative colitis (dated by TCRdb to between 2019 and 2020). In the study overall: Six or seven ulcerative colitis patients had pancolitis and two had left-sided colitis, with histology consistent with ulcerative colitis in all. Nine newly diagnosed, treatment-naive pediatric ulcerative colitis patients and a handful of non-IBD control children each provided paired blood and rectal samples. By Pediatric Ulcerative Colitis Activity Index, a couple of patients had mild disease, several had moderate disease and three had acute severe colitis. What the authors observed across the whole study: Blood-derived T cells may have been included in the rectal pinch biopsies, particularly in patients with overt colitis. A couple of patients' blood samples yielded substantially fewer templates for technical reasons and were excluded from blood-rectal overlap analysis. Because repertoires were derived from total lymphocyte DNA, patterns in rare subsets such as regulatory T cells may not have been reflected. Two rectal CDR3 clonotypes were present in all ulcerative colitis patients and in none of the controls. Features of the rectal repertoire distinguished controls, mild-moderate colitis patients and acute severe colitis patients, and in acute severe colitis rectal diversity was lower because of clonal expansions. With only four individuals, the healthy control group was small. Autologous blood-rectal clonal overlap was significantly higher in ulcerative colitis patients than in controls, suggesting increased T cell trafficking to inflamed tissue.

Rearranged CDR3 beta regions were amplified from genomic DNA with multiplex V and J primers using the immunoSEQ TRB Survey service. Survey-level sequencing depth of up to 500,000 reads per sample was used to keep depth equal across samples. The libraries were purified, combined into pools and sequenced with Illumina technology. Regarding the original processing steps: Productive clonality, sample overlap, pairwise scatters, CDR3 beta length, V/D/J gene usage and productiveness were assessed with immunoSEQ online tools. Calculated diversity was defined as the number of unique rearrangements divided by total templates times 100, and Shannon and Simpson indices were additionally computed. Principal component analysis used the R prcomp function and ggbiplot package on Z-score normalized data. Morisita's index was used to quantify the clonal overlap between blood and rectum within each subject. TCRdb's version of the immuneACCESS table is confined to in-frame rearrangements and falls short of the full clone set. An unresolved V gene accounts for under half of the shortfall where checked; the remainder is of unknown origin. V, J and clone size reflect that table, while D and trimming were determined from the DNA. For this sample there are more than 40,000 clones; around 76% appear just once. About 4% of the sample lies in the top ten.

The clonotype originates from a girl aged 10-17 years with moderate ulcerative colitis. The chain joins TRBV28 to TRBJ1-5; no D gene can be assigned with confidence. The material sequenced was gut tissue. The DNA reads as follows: TGTGCCAGCAGCCCCTACTTGGACGGACGCAATCAGCCCCAGCATTTT. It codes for CASSPYLDGRNQPQHF.